This T cell receptor (beta chain) is drawn from a study of shared clonotypes between healthy human individuals. Across the whole study: Donor ages ranged 18 to 49 years: a couple of women, a few men. Whole-study results and caveats: Researchers sampled blood only, noting tissue repertoires likely differ.

Here immunoSEQ multiplex PCR was the method, and the copy in TCRdb shows in-frame clones only, minus some. The table has roughly 2,300,000 clones, less than 95% seen once. Splitting the CD4+ cells yielded a CD45RA+ naive subset and a CD45RA-negative memory subset. Points on this clone: Its matching antigen is unknown.

CDR3 length equals 13 residues. Trimming took off 3 bases at V and 2 bases at J, with 7 bases between the two ends. Germline-derived CDR1 and CDR2 are ENHRY and SYGVKD. The sequence derives from a man younger than 35 in good health. Some clones in this sample may be carry-over from other donors' samples. The specimen sequenced was naive CD4+ T cells from PBMCs. Subset given: CD45RA+ positively selected. The chain carries TRBV10-3 and TRBJ2-5; D is unclear. CDR3 nucleotides: TGTGCCATCAGTGATGCGGATCAAGAGACCCAGTACTTC. Residues: CAISDADQETQYF.